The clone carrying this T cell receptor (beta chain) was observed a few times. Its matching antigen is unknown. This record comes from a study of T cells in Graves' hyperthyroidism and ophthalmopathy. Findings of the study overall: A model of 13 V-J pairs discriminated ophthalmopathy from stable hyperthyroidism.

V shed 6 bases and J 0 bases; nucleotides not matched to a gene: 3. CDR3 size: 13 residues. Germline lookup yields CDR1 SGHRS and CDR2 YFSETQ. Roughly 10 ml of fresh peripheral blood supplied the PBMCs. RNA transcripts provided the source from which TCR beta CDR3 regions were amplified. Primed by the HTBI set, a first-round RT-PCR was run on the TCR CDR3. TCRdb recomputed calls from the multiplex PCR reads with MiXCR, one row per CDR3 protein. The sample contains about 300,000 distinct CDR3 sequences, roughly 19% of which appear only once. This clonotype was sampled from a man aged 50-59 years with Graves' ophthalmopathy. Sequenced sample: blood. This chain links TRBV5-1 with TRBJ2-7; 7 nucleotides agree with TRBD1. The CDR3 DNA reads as TGCGCCAGCAACACAGGGGCCTCCTACGAGCAGTACTTC. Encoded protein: CASNTGASYEQYF.